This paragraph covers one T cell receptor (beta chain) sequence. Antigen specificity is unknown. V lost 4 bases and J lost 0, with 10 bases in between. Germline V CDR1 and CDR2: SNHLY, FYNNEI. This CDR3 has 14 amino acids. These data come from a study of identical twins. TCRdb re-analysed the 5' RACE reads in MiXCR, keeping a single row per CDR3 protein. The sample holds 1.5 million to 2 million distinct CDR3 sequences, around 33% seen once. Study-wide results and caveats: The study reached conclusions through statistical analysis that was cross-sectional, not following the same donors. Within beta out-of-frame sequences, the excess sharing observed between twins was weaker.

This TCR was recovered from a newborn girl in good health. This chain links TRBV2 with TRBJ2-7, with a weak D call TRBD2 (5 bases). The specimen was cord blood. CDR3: CASSGARGSYEQYF. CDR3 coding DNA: TGTGCCAGCAGTGGCGCACGGGGCTCCTACGAGCAGTACTTC.